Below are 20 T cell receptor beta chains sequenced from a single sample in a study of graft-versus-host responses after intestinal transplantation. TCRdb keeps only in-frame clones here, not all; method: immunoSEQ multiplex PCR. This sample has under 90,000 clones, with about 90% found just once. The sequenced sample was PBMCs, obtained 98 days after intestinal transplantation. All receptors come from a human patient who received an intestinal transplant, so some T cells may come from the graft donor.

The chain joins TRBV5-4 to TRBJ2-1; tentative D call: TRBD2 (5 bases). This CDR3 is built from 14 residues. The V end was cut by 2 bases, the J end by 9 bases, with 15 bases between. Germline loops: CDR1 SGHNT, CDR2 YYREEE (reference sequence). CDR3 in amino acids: CASSLMGPGTEQFF. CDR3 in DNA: TGTGCCAGCAGCTTAATGGGCCCGGGAACTGAGCAGTTCTTC.

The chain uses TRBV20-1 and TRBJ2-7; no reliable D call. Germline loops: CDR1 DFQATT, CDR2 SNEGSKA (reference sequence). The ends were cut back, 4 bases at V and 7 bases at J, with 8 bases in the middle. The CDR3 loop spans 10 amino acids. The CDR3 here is CSATFFEQYF. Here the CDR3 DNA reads TGCAGTGCTACCTTCTTTGAGCAGTACTTC.

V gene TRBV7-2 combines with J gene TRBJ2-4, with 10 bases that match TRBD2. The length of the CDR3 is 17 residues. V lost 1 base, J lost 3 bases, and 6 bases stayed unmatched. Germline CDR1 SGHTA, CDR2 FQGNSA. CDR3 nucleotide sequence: TGTGCCAGCAGCTTAGGTGGACTAGCGGAAAGCAAAAACATTCAGTACTTC. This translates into CASSLGGLAESKNIQYF. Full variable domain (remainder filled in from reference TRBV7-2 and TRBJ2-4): GAGVSQSPSNKVTEKGKDVELRCDPISGHTALYWYRQSLGQGLEFLIYFQGNSAPDKSGLPSDRFSAERTGGSVSTLTIQRTQQEDSAVYLCASSLGGLAESKNIQYFGAGTRLSVL.

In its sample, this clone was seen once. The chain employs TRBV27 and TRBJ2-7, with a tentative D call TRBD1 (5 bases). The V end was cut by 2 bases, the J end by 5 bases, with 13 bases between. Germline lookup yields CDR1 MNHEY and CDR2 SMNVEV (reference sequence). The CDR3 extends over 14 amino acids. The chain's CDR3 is CASSLEQVFDEQYF. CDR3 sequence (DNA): TGTGCCAGCAGTTTAGAACAGGTATTCGACGAGCAGTACTTC.

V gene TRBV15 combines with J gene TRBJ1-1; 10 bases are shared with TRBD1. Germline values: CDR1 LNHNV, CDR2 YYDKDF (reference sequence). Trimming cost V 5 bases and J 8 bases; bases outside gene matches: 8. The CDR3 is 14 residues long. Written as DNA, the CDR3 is TGTGCCACCAGCCGTCCGGGACAGGGGAGGGAAGCTTTCTTT. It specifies CATSRPGQGREAFF.

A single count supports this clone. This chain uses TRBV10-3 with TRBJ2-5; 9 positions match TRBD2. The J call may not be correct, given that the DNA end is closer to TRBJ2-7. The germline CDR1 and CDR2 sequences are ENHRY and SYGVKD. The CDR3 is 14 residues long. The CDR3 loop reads CAISGVAGAYEQYF. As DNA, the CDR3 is TGTGCCATCAGTGGGGTAGCGGGGGCCTACGAGCAGTACTTC.

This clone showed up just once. The CDR3 is CASSYGGRTNYGYTF. Here the CDR3 DNA reads TGTGCCAGCAGTTACGGAGGACGGACAAACTATGGCTACACCTTC. J is TRBJ1-2 and V is TRBV6-5; D is perhaps TRBD1 (5 bases). CDR1 MNHEY and CDR2 SVGAGI come from the germline V gene. V lost 2 bases and J lost 2, with 12 bases in between. The CDR3 extends over 15 amino acids.

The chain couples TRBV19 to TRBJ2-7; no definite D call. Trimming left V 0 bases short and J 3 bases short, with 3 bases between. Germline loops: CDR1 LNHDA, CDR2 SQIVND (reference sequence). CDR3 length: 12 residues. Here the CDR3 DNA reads TGTGCCAGTAGTATAGACAACTACGAGCAGTACTTC. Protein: CASSIDNYEQYF.

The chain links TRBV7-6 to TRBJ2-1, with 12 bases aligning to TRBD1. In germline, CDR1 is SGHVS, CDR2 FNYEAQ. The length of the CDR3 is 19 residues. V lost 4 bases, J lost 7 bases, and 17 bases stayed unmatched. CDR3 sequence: CASSSGGRIRDRGLNEQFF. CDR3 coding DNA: TGTGCCAGCAGCTCAGGCGGGCGGATCCGGGACAGGGGGCTAAATGAGCAGTTCTTC.

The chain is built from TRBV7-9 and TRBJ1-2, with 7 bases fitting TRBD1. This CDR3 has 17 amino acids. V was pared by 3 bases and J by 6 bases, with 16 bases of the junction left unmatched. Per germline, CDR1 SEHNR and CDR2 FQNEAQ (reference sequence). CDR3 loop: CASSFLVFRQGGDGYTF. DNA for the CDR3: TGTGCCAGCAGCTTTTTAGTGTTTAGACAGGGCGGGGATGGCTACACCTTC.

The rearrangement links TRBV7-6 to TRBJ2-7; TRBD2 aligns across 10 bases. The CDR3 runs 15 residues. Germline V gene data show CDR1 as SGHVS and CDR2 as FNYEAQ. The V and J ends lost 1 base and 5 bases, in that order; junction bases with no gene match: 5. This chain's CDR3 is CASSLGSGGADEQYF. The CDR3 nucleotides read TGTGCCAGCAGCTTAGGGAGCGGGGGGGCTGACGAGCAGTACTTC.

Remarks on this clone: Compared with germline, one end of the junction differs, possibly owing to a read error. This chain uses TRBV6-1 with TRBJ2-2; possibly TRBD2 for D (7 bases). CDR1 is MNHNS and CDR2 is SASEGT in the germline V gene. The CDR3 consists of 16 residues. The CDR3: CARSDHWGGATGELFF. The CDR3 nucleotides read TGTGCCCGCAGTGACCACTGGGGGGGGGCCACCGGGGAGCTGTTTTTT.

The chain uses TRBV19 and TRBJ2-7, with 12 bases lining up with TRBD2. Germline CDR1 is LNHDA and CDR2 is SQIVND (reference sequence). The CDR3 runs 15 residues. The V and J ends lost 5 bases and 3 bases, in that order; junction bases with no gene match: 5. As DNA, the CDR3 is TGTGCCAGTAGTTCCTCGACTAGCGGGAGCTACGAGCAGTACTTC. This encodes CASSSSTSGSYEQYF.

Here the CDR3 reads CASSTGQGASTGELFF. The CDR3 nucleotides read TGTGCCAGCAGCACCGGACAGGGGGCGTCGACCGGGGAGCTGTTTTTT. The rearrangement joins TRBV11-3 to TRBJ2-2, with 11 bases fitting TRBD1. V gave up 5 bases and J gave up 5 bases; unmatched junction bases: 7. There are 16 residues in the CDR3. The V gene's germline CDR1 is SGHNT and CDR2 YENEEA.

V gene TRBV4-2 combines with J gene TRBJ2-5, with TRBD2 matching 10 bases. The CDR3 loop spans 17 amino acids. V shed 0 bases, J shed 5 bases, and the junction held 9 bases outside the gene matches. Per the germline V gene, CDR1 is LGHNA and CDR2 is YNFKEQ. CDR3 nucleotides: TGTGCCAGCAGCCAAGAGTCTAGCGGGGGCGGAGTTGAGACCCAGTACTTC. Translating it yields CASSQESSGGGVETQYF.

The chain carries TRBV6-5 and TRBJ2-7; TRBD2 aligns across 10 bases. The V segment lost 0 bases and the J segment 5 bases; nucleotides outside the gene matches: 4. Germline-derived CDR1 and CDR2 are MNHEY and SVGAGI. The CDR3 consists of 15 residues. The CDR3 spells CASSYSSGGADEQYF. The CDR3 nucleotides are TGTGCCAGCAGTTACTCGAGCGGGGGGGCCGACGAGCAGTACTTC.

The CDR3 DNA follows: TGTGCCAGCAGTTTGGCGGGGGTTAATCAGCCCCAGCATTTT. Translating gives CASSLAGVNQPQHF. This chain joins TRBV27 and TRBJ1-5, with D possibly being TRBD1 (5 bases). This CDR3 has 14 residues. Germline V lookup: CDR1 MNHEY, CDR2 SMNVEV (reference sequence). Trimming cost V 3 bases and J 4 bases, with 10 bases left between them.

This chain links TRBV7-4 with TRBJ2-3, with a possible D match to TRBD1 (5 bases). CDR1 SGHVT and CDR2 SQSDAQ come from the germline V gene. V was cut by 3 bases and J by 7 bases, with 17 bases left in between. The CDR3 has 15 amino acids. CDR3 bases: TGTGCCAGCAGCTTCTCGACAGCTTTTGGGTATACGCAGTATTTT. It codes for CASSFSTAFGYTQYF.

The CDR3, as DNA: TGTGCCAGCAGCTCAACAGGCTATGGCTACACCTTC. This codes for CASSSTGYGYTF. The chain joins TRBV5-5 to TRBJ1-2, with a tentative D call TRBD1 (5 bases). Per the germline V gene, CDR1 is SGHKS and CDR2 is YYEKEE (reference sequence). The CDR3 contains 12 residues. Trimming cost V 3 bases and J 4 bases, with 7 bases left between them.

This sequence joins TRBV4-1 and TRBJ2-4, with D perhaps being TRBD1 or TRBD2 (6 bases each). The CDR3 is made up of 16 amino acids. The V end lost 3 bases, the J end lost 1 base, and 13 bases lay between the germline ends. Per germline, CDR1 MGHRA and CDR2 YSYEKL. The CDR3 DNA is TGCGCCAGCAGCCAGAAGGGGGGCGACGCCAAAAACATTCAGTACTTC. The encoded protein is CASSQKGGDAKNIQYF.